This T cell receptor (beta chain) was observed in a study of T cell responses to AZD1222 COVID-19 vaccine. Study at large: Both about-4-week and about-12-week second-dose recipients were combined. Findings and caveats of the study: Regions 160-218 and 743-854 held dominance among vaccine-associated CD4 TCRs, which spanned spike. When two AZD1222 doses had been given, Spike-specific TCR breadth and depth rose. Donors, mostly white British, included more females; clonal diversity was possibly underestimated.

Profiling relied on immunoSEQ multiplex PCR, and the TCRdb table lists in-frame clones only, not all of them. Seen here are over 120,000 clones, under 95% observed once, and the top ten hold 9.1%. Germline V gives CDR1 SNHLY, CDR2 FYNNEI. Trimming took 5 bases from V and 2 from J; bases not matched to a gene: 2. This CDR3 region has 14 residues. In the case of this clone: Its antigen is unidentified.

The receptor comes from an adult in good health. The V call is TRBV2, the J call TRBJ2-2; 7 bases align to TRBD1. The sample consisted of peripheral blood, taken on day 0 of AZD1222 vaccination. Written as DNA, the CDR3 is TGTGCCAGCAGTTGGGACAGTAACACCGGGGAGCTGTTTTTT. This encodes CASSWDSNTGELFF. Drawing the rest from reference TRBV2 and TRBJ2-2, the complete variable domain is EPEVTQTPSHQVTQMGQEVILRCVPISNHLYFYWYRQILGQKVEFLVSFYNNEISEKSEIFDDQFSVERPDGSNFTLKIRSTKLEDSAMYFCASSWDSNTGELFFGEGSRLTVL.